This T cell receptor (beta chain) was retrieved from a study of T cell responses to AZD1222 COVID-19 vaccine. Trimming pared 6 bases from V and 10 bases from J, leaving 19 bases between. Per germline, CDR1 MNHEY and CDR2 SVGEGT. The CDR3 consists of 14 residues. TCRdb's copy holds only in-frame clones and misses some; the assay was immunoSEQ multiplex PCR. The profile shows more than 95,000 clones, 80% to 90% of them singletons. The source of this sequence is an adult in good health. The starting material was peripheral blood, obtained on day 0 of AZD1222 vaccination. The chain links TRBV6-2 or TRBV6-3 to TRBJ1-5, with D possibly being TRBD1 (6 bases). The chain's CDR3 is CASSRRQAQLPQHF. The CDR3 DNA reads as TGTGCCAGCAGCCGGAGACAGGCGCAATTACCCCAGCATTTT.